A selection of T cell receptor beta chains follows, all from one sample in a study of T cell responses to AZD1222 COVID-19 vaccine. Profiled with immunoSEQ multiplex PCR; TCRdb holds only in-frame clones, not every one. The top ten clones hold around 5.9% of a sample with 80,000 to 100,000 clones, about 86% of them seen once. The sample consisted of peripheral blood, taken on day 0 of AZD1222 vaccination. All receptors derive from an adult in good health. Both conserved end residues are part of each CDR3. The order of the fields is V gene, D gene, J gene, CDR3 protein. D genes are given only for firm matches.

v_call: TRBV11-3
d_call: -
j_call: TRBJ1-4
cdr3_aa: CASSLDFGRNEKLFF

v_call: TRBV5-4
d_call: TRBD2
j_call: TRBJ2-3
cdr3_aa: CASSLAGISTDTQYF

v_call: TRBV18
d_call: TRBD1
j_call: TRBJ2-7
cdr3_aa: CASSPGQGRFYEQYF

v_call: TRBV6-2/TRBV6-3
d_call: -
j_call: TRBJ1-5
cdr3_aa: CASSYRDSNQPQHF

v_call: TRBV7-2
d_call: TRBD2
j_call: TRBJ2-1
cdr3_aa: CASSLVSGGVGNEQFF

v_call: TRBV5-6
d_call: TRBD1
j_call: TRBJ1-5
cdr3_aa: CASSERQGLNQPQHF

v_call: TRBV28
d_call: -
j_call: TRBJ1-5
cdr3_aa: CASSLGAVGNQPQHF

v_call: TRBV9
d_call: -
j_call: TRBJ2-3
cdr3_aa: CASSVGGDTQYF

v_call: TRBV18
d_call: TRBD1
j_call: TRBJ1-5
cdr3_aa: CASSPGQGVYQPQHF

v_call: TRBV5-4
d_call: -
j_call: TRBJ2-5
cdr3_aa: CASSSGMGQETQYF

v_call: TRBV11-1
d_call: -
j_call: TRBJ2-1
cdr3_aa: CASRPTSSSYNEQFF

v_call: TRBV9
d_call: TRBD2
j_call: TRBJ2-1
cdr3_aa: CASSSLAGGSDNEQFF

v_call: TRBV5-8
d_call: -
j_call: TRBJ1-5
cdr3_aa: CASSPAARFTYSNQPQHF

v_call: TRBV7-6
d_call: -
j_call: TRBJ2-7
cdr3_aa: CASSLAHGHPYEQYF

v_call: TRBV12-3/TRBV12-4
d_call: TRBD1
j_call: TRBJ1-1
cdr3_aa: CASRTGANTEAFF

v_call: TRBV6-5
d_call: -
j_call: TRBJ1-2
cdr3_aa: CASSSGEGRWNGYTF

v_call: TRBV19
d_call: -
j_call: TRBJ1-5
cdr3_aa: CASKMEGMRNQPQHF

v_call: TRBV3-1/TRBV3-2
d_call: -
j_call: TRBJ2-3
cdr3_aa: CASSAAGGTDTQYF

v_call: TRBV24-1
d_call: -
j_call: TRBJ2-1
cdr3_aa: CATEGMGMGDEQFF

v_call: TRBV14
d_call: -
j_call: TRBJ2-7
cdr3_aa: CASSQGWVSAEQYF

v_call: TRBV6-2/TRBV6-3
d_call: -
j_call: TRBJ2-2
cdr3_aa: CASSPLAWNTGELFF

v_call: TRBV5-6
d_call: -
j_call: TRBJ2-7
cdr3_aa: CASSLAGWGQISYEQYF

v_call: TRBV27
d_call: -
j_call: TRBJ2-2
cdr3_aa: CASKVSLNTGELFF

v_call: TRBV30
d_call: -
j_call: TRBJ1-5
cdr3_aa: CAWSPGTRSNQPQHF

v_call: TRBV5-6
d_call: -
j_call: TRBJ2-7
cdr3_aa: CASSSRAGLYEQYF

v_call: TRBV14
d_call: -
j_call: TRBJ2-5
cdr3_aa: CASSQVYGTQYF

v_call: TRBV19
d_call: -
j_call: TRBJ2-7
cdr3_aa: CASSIAGTLVGEQYF

v_call: TRBV5-1
d_call: -
j_call: TRBJ1-1
cdr3_aa: CASSLHSIGETEAFF

v_call: TRBV6-5
d_call: -
j_call: TRBJ1-4
cdr3_aa: CASSPQEEKLFF

v_call: TRBV3-1/TRBV3-2
d_call: -
j_call: TRBJ1-5
cdr3_aa: CASSYNDQPQHF

v_call: TRBV11-3
d_call: -
j_call: TRBJ1-1
cdr3_aa: CASSLGTGADTEAFF

v_call: TRBV9
d_call: TRBD1
j_call: TRBJ2-7
cdr3_aa: CASSVDRGYEQYF

v_call: TRBV5-6
d_call: -
j_call: TRBJ1-5
cdr3_aa: CASSSGGYQPQHF

v_call: TRBV10-2
d_call: TRBD2
j_call: TRBJ2-1
cdr3_aa: CASKPSGGASIDEQFF

v_call: TRBV6-6
d_call: -
j_call: TRBJ1-4
cdr3_aa: CASSAPGSIGEKLFF

v_call: TRBV2
d_call: TRBD2
j_call: TRBJ2-7
cdr3_aa: CASNLAGGPVEQYF

v_call: TRBV6-4
d_call: -
j_call: TRBJ2-5
cdr3_aa: CASSRVRGETQYF

v_call: TRBV6-5
d_call: -
j_call: TRBJ2-7
cdr3_aa: CASSYGGPAYEQYF

v_call: TRBV5-1
d_call: -
j_call: TRBJ1-4
cdr3_aa: CASSPNPGAEKLFF

v_call: TRBV2
d_call: -
j_call: TRBJ2-7
cdr3_aa: CASSGLSGAYEQYF

v_call: TRBV10-3
d_call: TRBD2
j_call: TRBJ2-1
cdr3_aa: CAISAKAGTDSDEQFF

v_call: TRBV11-3
d_call: -
j_call: TRBJ2-7
cdr3_aa: CASSLAGTYEQYF

v_call: TRBV4-2
d_call: -
j_call: TRBJ2-7
cdr3_aa: CASSQVVGTDVYEQYF

v_call: TRBV7-2
d_call: TRBD1
j_call: TRBJ2-2
cdr3_aa: CASSEQGADGELFF

v_call: TRBV12-3/TRBV12-4
d_call: TRBD1
j_call: TRBJ2-7
cdr3_aa: CASIGQGVYEQYF

v_call: TRBV12-5
d_call: -
j_call: TRBJ2-3
cdr3_aa: CASAFTGSYTDTQYF

v_call: TRBV28
d_call: -
j_call: TRBJ1-5
cdr3_aa: CASSPRQFSNQPQHF

v_call: TRBV24-1
d_call: TRBD1
j_call: TRBJ1-2
cdr3_aa: CATSGKNRGPNYRGYTF

v_call: TRBV5-1
d_call: -
j_call: TRBJ1-1
cdr3_aa: CASSPQPGNTEAFF

v_call: TRBV9
d_call: -
j_call: TRBJ1-1
cdr3_aa: CASSVGGRGTEAFF